These 16 T cell receptor beta chains were sequenced from one sample in a study of T cells in Graves' hyperthyroidism and ophthalmopathy. Template material for amplifying TCR beta CDR3 regions consisted of RNA transcripts. The HTBI set primed first-round TCR CDR3 RT-PCR. From the multiplex PCR reads, TCRdb called clonotypes with MiXCR, one entry per CDR3 protein. This table has about 95,000 distinct CDR3 sequences, around 42% appearing once. The sample taken for sequencing was peripheral blood or thyroid tissue (not recorded which). The receptors were gathered from a woman in her 30s with Graves' hyperthyroidism.

Concerning this clonotype: Mismatch with germline at one junction end may stem from a read error. The CDR3 reads CAGGPVYSGNTIYF. DNA for the CDR3: TGTGCTGGTGGTCCGGTGTACTCTGGGAACACCATATATTTT. The chain uses TRBV12-3 or TRBV12-4 and TRBJ1-3; D is unresolved. There are 14 residues in the CDR3.

This clonotype was seen at least ten times. This rearrangement joins TRBV12-3 or TRBV12-4 to TRBJ1-2, with TRBD1 matching 8 bases. The CDR3 is 14 amino acids. V shed 5 bases, J shed 2 bases, and the junction held 4 bases outside the gene matches. This CDR3 reads CASSRQGRNYGYTF. In nucleotides, the CDR3 is TGTGCCAGCAGTCGACAGGGGAGGAACTATGGCTACACCTTC.

This clonotype was counted at least ten times. The chain combines TRBV19 with TRBJ1-2; D uncertain. Germline values: CDR1 LNHDA, CDR2 SQIVND (reference sequence). The CDR3 loop spans 13 amino acids. Trimming pared 0 bases from V and 3 bases from J, leaving 5 bases between. The CDR3 here is CASSIDRYYGYTF. The CDR3 DNA reads as TGTGCCAGTAGTATAGACCGATACTATGGCTACACCTTC. Together with reference TRBV19 and TRBJ1-2, the CDR3 gives the full variable domain: DGGITQSPKYLFRKEGQNVTLSCEQNLNHDAMYWYRQDPGQGLRLIYYSQIVNDFQKGDIAEGYSVSREKKESFPLTVTSAQKNPTAFYLCASSIDRYYGYTFGSGTRLTVV.

Notes on this clonotype: A much larger clone is a single base away; this may be a read error. The chain links TRBV5-4 to TRBJ1-1, with 9 bases aligning to TRBD1. From germline, CDR1 is SGHNT and CDR2 YYREEE (reference sequence). The CDR3 totals 16 residues. The CDR3 coding sequence is TGTGCCAGCAGCGGGGGGACAGGGAATTTGAACACTGGAGCTTTCTTT. It codes for CASSGGTGNLNTGAFF.

This clonotype was seen at least ten times. This rearrangement joins TRBV19 to TRBJ1-1, with no clear D. Germline lookup yields CDR1 LNHDA and CDR2 SQIVND (reference sequence). V shed 4 bases and J shed 12 bases, with 15 bases lying between them. The length of the CDR3 is 12 residues. The CDR3, as DNA: TGTGCCAGTAGTACAGATCGGACTGGGTCTTTCTTT. It codes for CASSTDRTGSFF.

This clonotype was counted at least ten times. CDR3 nucleotides: TGTGCCAGCAGCGTACAACGGACTAGCGGTGACGGCGAGCAGTACTTC. The encoded protein is CASSVQRTSGDGEQYF. The V call is TRBV7-9, the J call TRBJ2-7; 10 bases align to TRBD2. With 5 bases clipped from V and 6 bases from J, the junction kept 13 bases outside the gene matches. The germline gives CDR1 SEHNR, CDR2 FQNEAQ (reference sequence). This CDR3 is 16 amino acids long.

This clonotype occurred many times. V and J are TRBV11-2 and TRBJ1-2; D uncertain. Germline V gene data show CDR1 as SGHAT and CDR2 as FQNNGV. This CDR3 is built from 15 residues. The ends were cut back, 2 bases at V and 6 bases at J, with 16 bases in the middle. CDR3 nucleotides: TGTGCCAGCAGCTTATCGGGAATCGGGAGGGATGGCTACACCTTC. This codes for CASSLSGIGRDGYTF.

This rearrangement joins TRBV10-3 to TRBJ1-4, with no clear D. The germline V gene has CDR1 ENHRY and CDR2 SYGVKD. The CDR3 is made up of 14 amino acids. Between the trimmed V and J ends, which lost 11 bases and 17 bases, there was a span of 30 bases. The CDR3, as DNA: TGTGCCTCACCGAGCCCAGCAACTAATGAAAATTTTTTTTTT. As protein: CASPSPATNENFFF.

As regards this clonotype: This may come from a read error, since a much larger clone is one base off. The rearrangement joins TRBV6-2 or TRBV6-3 to TRBJ1-6; D remains unclear. V lost 0 bases and J 7 bases, leaving 7 bases between the germline ends. From germline, CDR1 is MNHEY and CDR2 SVGEGT. This CDR3 is 14 amino acids long. CDR3 bases: TGTGCCAGCAGTTACTCCAGGCTGAATTCACCCCTCCACTTT. Encoded protein: CASSYSRLNSPLHF.

This clonotype was picked up many times. The gene calls are TRBV2 and TRBJ2-3; perhaps TRBD2 as D (5 bases). In germline, CDR1 is SNHLY, CDR2 FYNNEI. Trimming left V 3 bases short and J 5 bases short, with 24 bases between. This CDR3 contains 18 residues. The CDR3 coding sequence is TGTGCCAGCAGTGAGAAAGCTGTTATGGTGGGAGTGGGAGATACGCAGTATTTT. Residues: CASSEKAVMVGVGDTQYF.

Many counts were recorded for this clonotype. This chain connects TRBV11-2 to TRBJ2-3, with D unresolved. This CDR3 has 13 amino acids. V was shortened by 2 bases and J by 4 bases, with 7 bases between the two germline ends. CDR1 is SGHAT and CDR2 is FQNNGV in the germline V gene. Here the CDR3 reads CASSLFDSDTQYF. The DNA of the CDR3 is TGTGCCAGCAGCTTATTCGACTCAGATACGCAGTATTTT.

This clonotype has more than one count but fewer than ten. It may be a read error: a sequence one base away is much more abundant. The gene calls are TRBV5-1 and TRBJ2-2; weak D call: TRBD2 (7 bases). The CDR3 loop spans 16 amino acids. In germline, CDR1 is SGHRS, CDR2 YFSETQ. The CDR3 DNA follows: TGCGCCAGCAGCTTGTTACGGGGGGCGAACACCGGGGAGCTGCTTTTT. This sequence encodes CASSLLRGANTGELLF.

This clonotype is a singleton in its sample. The rearrangement joins TRBV12-3 or TRBV12-4 to TRBJ1-2; TRBD1 aligns across 8 bases. The CDR3 runs to 14 residues. After removal of 5 bases from V and 5 bases from J, the junction contained 7 bases not matched to a gene. CDR3 bases: TGTGCCAGCAGTCCGACAGGGGAAGGGTATGGCTACACCTTC. Amino acids: CASSPTGEGYGYTF.

Many counts were recorded for this clonotype. This chain joins TRBV27 and TRBJ1-5; D unclear. CDR1 and CDR2 (germline): MNHEY, SMNVEV (reference sequence). There are 14 residues in the CDR3. Trimming took 1 base from V and 11 from J, leaving 15 bases between them. This CDR3 reads CASSLWYPGRAQHF. CDR3 coding DNA: TGTGCCAGCAGTTTATGGTATCCGGGGAGGGCCCAGCATTTT.

There are many counts of this clonotype. V and J are TRBV11-2 and TRBJ1-4; D might be TRBD1 (6 bases). CDR3 size: 14 residues. V lost 3 bases to trimming and J lost 8 bases, with 13 bases between them. In germline, CDR1 is SGHAT, CDR2 FQNNGV. CDR3 residues: CASSFWGPREKLFF. CDR3 DNA sequence: TGTGCCAGCAGCTTTTGGGGGCCTCGCGAAAAACTGTTTTTT. The full variable domain, its missing parts supplied by reference TRBV11-2 and TRBJ1-4, is EAGVAQSPRYKIIEKRQSVAFWCNPISGHATLYWYQQILGQGPKLLIQFQNNGVVDDSQLPKDRFSAERLKGVDSTLKIQPAKLEDSAVYLCASSFWGPREKLFFGSGTQLSVL.

This clonotype appeared many times. The chain's CDR3 is CASSLYQGLNSPLHF. As DNA, the CDR3 is TGTGCCAGCAGCTTGTACCAGGGGCTTAATTCACCCCTCCACTTT. The chain joins TRBV5-6 to TRBJ1-6, with a tentative D call TRBD1 (6 bases). V lost 1 base to trimming and J lost 6 bases, with 11 bases between them. Germline CDR1 SGHDT, CDR2 YYEEEE. This CDR3 region has 15 residues.